This T cell receptor (beta chain) was captured by sequencing in a study of control samples from healthy donors and cancer patients. Sequencing was performed with immunoSEQ multiplex PCR; in TCRdb, only in-frame clones are kept and a portion is missing. Of 85,000 to 90,000 clones listed, 85% to 90% are singletons. Germline V gene data show CDR1 as KGHSH and CDR2 as LQKENI. J lost 10 bases, V lost 3 bases, and 12 bases had no gene match. The CDR3 is made up of 15 amino acids. Sequencing used PBMCs. The J gene is TRBJ2-1, the V gene TRBV18; TRBD1 matches at 7 bases. The TCR sequence derives from a woman aged 45 to 65 with colorectal cancer. The CDR3 reads CASSPGQAGYIEQFF. The CDR3 DNA reads as TGTGCCAGCTCACCTGGACAGGCAGGGTACATAGAGCAGTTCTTC.